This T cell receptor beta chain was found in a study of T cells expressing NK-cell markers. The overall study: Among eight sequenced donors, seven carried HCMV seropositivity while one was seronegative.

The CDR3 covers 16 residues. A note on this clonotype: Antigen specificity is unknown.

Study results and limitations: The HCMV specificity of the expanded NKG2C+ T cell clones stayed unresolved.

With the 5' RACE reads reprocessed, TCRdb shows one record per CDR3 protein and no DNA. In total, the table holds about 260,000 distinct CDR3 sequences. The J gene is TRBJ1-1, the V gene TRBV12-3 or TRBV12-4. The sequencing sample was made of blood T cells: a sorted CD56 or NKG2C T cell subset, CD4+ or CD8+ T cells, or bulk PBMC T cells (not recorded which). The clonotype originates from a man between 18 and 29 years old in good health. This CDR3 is CASSPGGIDRNTEAFF.